The 23 T cell receptor beta chains reported below all come from one sample, sequenced in a study of a mutant IDH1 vaccine in newly diagnosed glioma. For these TCRs, the target antigens are not known. Time point denoted: week 47, end of study. Doses of 300 ug of mutant IDH1 20-mer peptide were given with topical imiquimod. Clones were sequenced by immunoSEQ multiplex PCR, and TCRdb holds only the in-frame ones, with some missing. The sample shows roughly 50,000 clones, 76% of them seen only once. Sequenced here: PBMCs, sampled from a glioma patient whose treatment included an IDH1 peptide vaccine. These receptors came from a woman aged 40 to 55 with glioma. Some clones in this sample may be carry-over from other donors' samples.

A word on this clone: At one boundary the junction diverges from the germline segment, which might be a read error. The genes are TRBV5-4 and TRBJ1-2; possibly TRBD1 for D (6 bases). Germline V lookup: CDR1 SGHNT, CDR2 YYREEE (reference sequence). This CDR3 is built from 15 residues. The CDR3 reads CASSLGQGLSYGYTF. CDR3 in DNA: TGTGCCAGCAGTTTGGGTCAGGGGTTATCCTACGGCTACACCTTC.

This chain connects TRBV5-1 to TRBJ1-1; tentative D call: TRBD1 (5 bases). The CDR3 runs to 12 residues. V was clipped by 6 bases and J by 1 base, with 7 bases between them. The germline V gene has CDR1 SGHRS and CDR2 YFSETQ. CDR3 amino acids: CASNGGNTEAFF. CDR3 bases: TGCGCCAGCAATGGGGGGAACACTGAAGCTTTCTTT.

The chain employs TRBV6-6 and TRBJ2-7; 9 positions match TRBD2. After removal of 6 bases from V and 2 bases from J, the junction contained 5 bases not matched to a gene. Per the germline V gene, CDR1 is MNHNY and CDR2 is SVGAGI (reference sequence). This CDR3 is 14 amino acids long. In DNA form, the CDR3 reads TGTGCCAGCAGCCCCAGCGGGGGGACCTACGAGCAGTACTTC. It is translated as CASSPSGGTYEQYF.

The V and J genes are TRBV7-9 and TRBJ2-1; D remains ambiguous. The germline CDR1 and CDR2 sequences are SEHNR and FQNEAQ (reference sequence). The CDR3 has 12 amino acids. V shed 1 base and J shed 8 bases, with 6 bases lying between them. DNA of the CDR3: TGTGCCAGCAGCTTAGGTGTGGATGAGCAGTTCTTC. It yields the protein CASSLGVDEQFF.

The J gene is TRBJ1-4, the V gene TRBV2; 7 bases are a match to TRBD1. Germline CDR1 is SNHLY and CDR2 is FYNNEI. There are 16 residues in the CDR3. With 6 bases clipped from V and 5 bases from J, the junction kept 12 bases outside the gene matches. DNA for the CDR3: TGTGCCAGCAGGGACCCCCGGACAGGAACAAATGAAAAACTGTTTTTT. Translating gives CASRDPRTGTNEKLFF.

This clone was seen once. The rearrangement joins TRBV27 to TRBJ1-2, with TRBD1 identical over 7 bases. V shed 3 bases, J shed 4 bases, and the junction held 8 bases outside the gene matches. Germline-derived CDR1 and CDR2 are MNHEY and SMNVEV (reference sequence). The CDR3 covers 15 residues. The CDR3 DNA reads as TGTGCCAGCAGTTTTAAGGGGGCTGGTAGCTATGGCTACACCTTC. As protein: CASSFKGAGSYGYTF.

The J gene is TRBJ2-3, the V gene TRBV10-3; a weak D match, TRBD1 (5 bases). The V gene lost 0 bases and the J gene lost 2 bases, with 9 bases spanning the gap. There are 15 residues in the CDR3. The V gene's germline CDR1 is ENHRY and CDR2 SYGVKD. CDR3 sequence reads: CAISESRQTTDTQYF. The CDR3 bases are TGTGCCATCAGTGAGTCGAGACAGACCACAGATACGCAGTATTTT.

The V and J genes are TRBV16 and TRBJ2-7; no definite D call. V dropped 3 bases and J dropped 0 bases, with 9 bases sitting between them. There are 14 residues in the CDR3. Per the germline V gene, CDR1 is KGHSY and CDR2 is FQNENV. CDR3 sequence: CASSHPRFSYEQYF. The DNA for the CDR3 is TGTGCCAGCAGCCATCCTCGGTTCTCCTACGAGCAGTACTTC.

This clone was seen a handful of times. The V and J genes are TRBV6-5 and TRBJ1-5, with TRBD1 matching 8 bases. CDR1 is MNHEY, CDR2 SVGAGI, per germline. CDR3 length equals 15 residues. Trimming at V came to 0 bases and at J to 6 bases, leaving 4 bases not matched to a gene. CDR3 in DNA: TGTGCCAGCAGTTACTCGAGACAGGGGACTCAGCCCCAGCATTTT. Encoded protein: CASSYSRQGTQPQHF.

This clone has more than one count but fewer than ten. The CDR3 region is CASSQGGEKLFF. The CDR3 DNA sequence: TGTGCCAGCAGTCAGGGGGGGGAAAAACTGTTTTTT. The V gene is TRBV6-5, the J gene TRBJ1-4, with 7 bases lining up with TRBD1. Germline V gene lookup returns CDR1 MNHEY and CDR2 SVGAGI. Losses at the gene ends were 5 bases for V and 8 bases for J; bases not matched to a gene: 2. The CDR3 totals 12 residues.

This chain joins TRBV2 and TRBJ2-1; D unclear. Trimming removed 2 bases from V and 5 bases from J, with 13 bases in between. Germline assignment: CDR1 SNHLY and CDR2 FYNNEI. This CDR3 region has 15 residues. The CDR3 DNA reads as TGTGCCAGCAGTGAAAGGCCTGCTATCGACAATGAGCAGTTCTTC. Its translation: CASSERPAIDNEQFF. The whole variable domain, remainder taken from reference TRBV2 and TRBJ2-1, is EPEVTQTPSHQVTQMGQEVILRCVPISNHLYFYWYRQILGQKVEFLVSFYNNEISEKSEIFDDQFSVERPDGSNFTLKIRSTKLEDSAMYFCASSERPAIDNEQFFGPGTRLTVL.

This chain joins TRBV4-3 and TRBJ2-6; weak D call: TRBD1 (5 bases). CDR3 size: 19 residues. The germline V gene has CDR1 LGHNA and CDR2 YSLEER. V was clipped by 1 base and J by 4 bases, with 20 bases between them. CDR3 sequence (DNA): TGCGCCAGCAGCCAAGGGTCCCAAGGGGCGTTTACGGGGGCCAACGTCCTGACTTTC. It is translated as CASSQGSQGAFTGANVLTF.

The chain combines TRBV29-1 with TRBJ1-2; D is uncertain. CDR1 is SQVTM and CDR2 is ANQGSEA in the germline V gene. Trimming took off 6 bases at V and 7 bases at J, with 12 bases between the two ends. The CDR3 loop spans 11 amino acids. CDR3 amino acids: CSVRKGAGYTF. The CDR3 region has the DNA TGCAGCGTAAGGAAGGGTGCTGGCTACACCTTC.

The chain links TRBV10-3 to TRBJ2-6; 11 positions match TRBD1. From germline, CDR1 is ENHRY and CDR2 SYGVKD. This CDR3 is built from 18 residues. Trimming took 0 bases from V and 11 from J; bases not matched to a gene: 12. In nucleotides, the CDR3 is TGTGCCATCAGTGAGTCATCGGGACAGGGGGGGCCTAGGTACGTCCTGACTTTC. Its protein product is CAISESSGQGGPRYVLTF.

The chain combines TRBV27 with TRBJ1-1; D not resolved. The CDR3 contains 14 residues. Trimming pared 5 bases from V and 7 bases from J, leaving 17 bases between. The germline CDR1 and CDR2 sequences are MNHEY and SMNVEV (reference sequence). This CDR3 is CASSVFRPRFEAFF. The CDR3 DNA sequence: TGTGCCAGCAGTGTCTTCCGCCCGAGGTTTGAAGCTTTCTTT.

This chain uses TRBV9 with TRBJ1-6, with TRBD1 matching over 9 bases. V trimming: 3 bases; J trimming: 12 bases; junction bases outside the gene matches: 13. From germline, CDR1 is SGDLS and CDR2 YYNGEE. CDR3 size: 16 residues. The CDR3 nucleotides read TGTGCCAGCAGCGAGGGGCCGGGACAGGGTGTAGGACCCCTCCACTTT. Amino acid sequence: CASSEGPGQGVGPLHF.

The chain combines TRBV2 with TRBJ2-3; D is perhaps TRBD1 (7 bases). Germline V gene data show CDR1 as SNHLY and CDR2 as FYNNEI. This CDR3 has 14 residues. The CDR3 DNA sequence: TGTGCAGCTCAGGGGGGCAGGTTCCCGGATACGCAGTATTTT. It codes for CAAQGGRFPDTQYF.

V is TRBV6-1 and J is TRBJ1-5, with D perhaps TRBD1 (6 bases). The V end was cut by 2 bases, the J end by 1 base, with 15 bases between. CDR1 and CDR2 (germline): MNHNS, SASEGT. This CDR3 has 17 residues. CDR3 DNA: TGTGCCAGCAGTGAAAGGGAGACAGGTTTAAGCAATCAGCCCCAGCATTTT. This gives the protein CASSERETGLSNQPQHF.

The rearrangement joins TRBV6-1 to TRBJ2-5; a possible D gene is TRBD1 (5 bases). V lost 4 bases to trimming and J lost 5 bases, with 14 bases between them. CDR1 is MNHNS and CDR2 is SASEGT in the germline V gene. The CDR3 has 14 amino acids. The CDR3 DNA reads as TGTGCCAGCAGTGGTGTAGGCAGGGTGGAGACCCAGTACTTC. Translating it yields CASSGVGRVETQYF.

The CDR3 region is CASSATRETEAFF. In DNA form, the CDR3 reads TGTGCCAGCAGTGCGACCCGAGAAACTGAAGCTTTCTTT. The J gene is TRBJ1-1, the V gene TRBV6-1; D gene ambiguous. Germline values: CDR1 MNHNS, CDR2 SASEGT. The CDR3 is 13 amino acids. Deletions cut 4 bases from V and 5 bases from J, with 11 bases between.

The chain joins TRBV6-5 to TRBJ2-3; D possibly corresponds to TRBD2 (6 bases). Germline-derived CDR1 and CDR2 are MNHEY and SVGAGI. Trimming stripped 0 bases from V and 2 bases from J, with 12 bases between. The CDR3 loop spans 16 amino acids. In nucleotides, the CDR3 is TGTGCCAGCAGTTACTCCCGGACGGGGGTCACAGATACGCAGTATTTT. Its protein product is CASSYSRTGVTDTQYF.

The chain recombines TRBV11-3 with TRBJ2-2, with D unclear. V shed 5 bases and J shed 1 base, with 8 bases lying between them. Germline-derived CDR1 and CDR2 are SGHNT and YENEEA. The CDR3 contains 14 residues. In nucleotides, the CDR3 is TGTGCCAGCAGCCTGCTCCAGAACACCGGGGAGCTGTTTTTT. This sequence encodes CASSLLQNTGELFF. The whole variable domain, remainder taken from reference TRBV11-3 and TRBJ2-2, is EAGVVQSPRYKIIEKKQPVAFWCNPISGHNTLYWYLQNLGQGPELLIRYENEEAVDDSQLPKDRFSAERLKGVDSTLKIQPAELGDSAVYLCASSLLQNTGELFFGEGSRLTVL.

V usage is TRBV7-8 and J usage is TRBJ1-1; weak D call: TRBD1 (6 bases). In germline, CDR1 is SGHVS, CDR2 FQNEAQ. This CDR3 is 16 amino acids long. V lost 8 bases, J lost 10 bases, and 29 bases lay in between. CDR3 in amino acids: CASGTRLLTKQGAAFF. CDR3 bases: TGTGCCAGCGGGACCCGCCTCCTAACAAAACAGGGTGCAGCTTTCTTT.